A selection of T cell receptor beta chains follows, all from one sample in a study of OX40 agonist ivuxolimab in advanced cancers. Clones were sequenced by immunoSEQ multiplex PCR, and TCRdb holds only the in-frame ones, with some missing. In the table there are some 82,000 clones, about 91% of which are singletons. This specimen was CD4+ or CD8+ T cells sorted from blood, taken in a trial of the OX40 agonist ivuxolimab. The receptor source for this set is an adult with an advanced solid tumor such as melanoma, head and neck, liver or kidney cancer. The CDR3 runs from the conserved cysteine through the conserved F or W. The D gene is left open where the match is weak. Part of the rows lack a size; the others show once, few, many or a class for expanded clones.

once	TRBV4-2	TRBJ1-3	TRBD1	CASSQDPQRAGGRNTIYF	TGTGCCAGCAGCCAAGACCCCCAACGTGCAGGGGGCCGAAACACCATATATTTT
NA	TRBV5-1	TRBJ2-7	NA	CASSTGTLSYEQYF	TGCGCCAGCAGCACCGGGACACTCTCCTACGAGCAGTACTTC
few	TRBV28	TRBJ1-2	TRBD1	CASSGQGAADYGYTF	TGTGCCAGCAGTGGACAGGGGGCGGCGGACTATGGCTACACCTTC
NA	TRBV29-1	TRBJ1-1	NA	CSVEPEGAYFEAFF	TGCAGCGTCGAACCGGAAGGCGCTTATTTTGAAGCTTTCTTT
few	TRBV27	TRBJ1-6	NA	CASSFQGYNSPLHF	TGTGCCAGCAGTTTCCAGGGATATAATTCACCCCTCCACTTT
NA	TRBV28	TRBJ2-5	TRBD1	CASKNAGTAFRRDQYF	TGTGCCAGCAAAAACGCCGGGACAGCGTTTAGAAGGGACCAGTACTTC
NA	TRBV18	TRBJ2-7	NA	CASSEDGTGYEQYF	TGTGCCAGCTCGGAGGACGGGACCGGGTACGAGCAGTACTTC
once	TRBV18	TRBJ2-1	TRBD1	CASSPAGTEIRDEQFF	TGTGCCAGCTCACCAGCCGGGACAGAGATTAGAGATGAGCAGTTCTTC
NA	TRBV27	TRBJ1-5	NA	CASSFNINQPQHF	TGTGCCAGCAGTTTCAACATCAATCAGCCCCAGCATTTT
NA	TRBV30	TRBJ2-1	NA	CAWKTGFSYNEQFF	TGTGCCTGGAAAACAGGGTTCTCCTACAATGAGCAGTTCTTC
NA	TRBV9	TRBJ2-5	NA	CASSVGTVGTQYF	TGTGCCAGCAGCGTCGGAACGGTGGGGACCCAGTACTTC
NA	TRBV13	TRBJ2-1	NA	CASSPLGEQFF	TGTGCCAGCAGCCCGCTCGGCGAGCAGTTCTTC
few	TRBV27	TRBJ1-5	NA	CASSTRQGGDNQPQHF	TGTGCCAGCAGTACCCGACAAGGGGGGGACAATCAGCCCCAGCATTTT
NA	TRBV19	TRBJ1-5	NA	CASTSVDQPQHF	TGTGCCAGCACCTCGGTGGATCAGCCCCAGCATTTT
NA	TRBV13	TRBJ2-3	NA	CASSLGLVASDTQYF	TGTGCCAGCAGCTTAGGCCTGGTAGCGTCCGATACGCAGTATTTT
NA	TRBV9	TRBJ2-2	TRBD2	CASSPRGADTGELFF	TGTGCCAGCAGCCCGCGGGGGGCTGACACCGGGGAGCTGTTTTTT
NA	TRBV7-2	TRBJ1-5	TRBD1	CASSLDGDSYQPQHF	TGTGCCAGCAGCTTAGATGGGGACAGTTATCAGCCCCAGCATTTT
once	TRBV6-5	TRBJ1-4	TRBD1	CASSLSGQKWAELFF	TGTGCCAGCAGTCTCTCGGGACAGAAATGGGCAGAACTGTTTTTT
NA	TRBV10-3	TRBJ2-7	TRBD1	CAISEGQGSYEQYF	TGTGCCATCAGTGAGGGACAGGGCTCCTACGAGCAGTACTTC
NA	TRBV2	TRBJ2-1	NA	CASSDGLTNEQFF	TGTGCCAGCAGTGACGGGCTTACCAATGAGCAGTTCTTC
NA	TRBV7-6	TRBJ1-2	NA	CASSLRNQGGYTF	TGTGCCAGCAGCTTACGGAACCAAGGGGGCTACACCTTC
NA	TRBV27	TRBJ1-4	TRBD1	CASSFHGQGSTNEKLFF	TGTGCCAGCAGTTTCCACGGACAGGGGTCGACTAATGAAAAACTGTTTTTT
NA	TRBV19	TRBJ1-4	NA	CASSIHGRGKEKLFF	TGTGCCAGTAGTATACACGGGAGAGGGAAAGAAAAACTGTTTTTT
few	TRBV28	TRBJ1-5	NA	CASHRDILYSNQPQHF	TGTGCCAGCCACCGGGACATCCTTTATAGCAATCAGCCCCAGCATTTT
NA	TRBV7-2	TRBJ1-2	TRBD1	CASSPSTGANYGYTF	TGTGCCAGCAGCCCTTCGACAGGGGCTAACTATGGCTACACCTTC
NA	TRBV28	TRBJ1-5	NA	CASTAGNQPQHF	TGTGCCAGCACCGCAGGGAATCAGCCCCAGCATTTT
NA	TRBV7-3	TRBJ2-7	NA	CASSSSGTTPSYEQYF	TGTGCCAGCAGCTCGTCCGGGACCACGCCTTCCTACGAGCAGTACTTC
NA	TRBV7-2	TRBJ2-5	NA	CASSLASSNQETQYF	TGTGCCAGCAGCTTAGCATCTAGCAACCAAGAGACCCAGTACTTC